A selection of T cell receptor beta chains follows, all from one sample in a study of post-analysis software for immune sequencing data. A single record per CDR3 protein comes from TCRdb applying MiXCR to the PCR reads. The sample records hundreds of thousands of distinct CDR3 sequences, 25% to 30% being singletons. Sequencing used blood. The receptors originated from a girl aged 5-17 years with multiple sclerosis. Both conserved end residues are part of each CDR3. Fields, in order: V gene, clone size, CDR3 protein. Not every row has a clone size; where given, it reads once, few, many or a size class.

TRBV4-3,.,CASSQYRRNTEAFF
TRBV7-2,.,CASSLHQRGTDTQYF
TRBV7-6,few,CASSNKEGVEQYF
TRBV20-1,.,CSARDLGGHSYNEQFF
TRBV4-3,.,CASSQGRWGTALVYGCTF
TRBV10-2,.,CASSDRLNQPQHF
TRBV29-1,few,CSVGGTGAQPQHF
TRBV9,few,CASSVAPRFLFNEQFF
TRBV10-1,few,CASSDDKNYGYTF
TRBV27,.,CASSLSLGVGGYTF
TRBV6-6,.,CASRWTSGAYNEQFF
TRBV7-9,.,CASSPSNLNEKLFF
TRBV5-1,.,CASSLKQETQYF
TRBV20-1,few,CSARHGLSPDTQYF
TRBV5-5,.,CASSSRDGGYEQYF
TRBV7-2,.,CASSPSGGGYYGYTF
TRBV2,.,CASRLRRGETKDTQYF
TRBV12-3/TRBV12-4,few,CASSFLGQGGEQYF
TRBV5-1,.,CASGQDYGYTF
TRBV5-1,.,CASSLESPSTDTQYF
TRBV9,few,CASSENRGWTEAFF
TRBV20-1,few,CSADSRGYNSPLHF
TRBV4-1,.,CASSEAPGAVGGYTF
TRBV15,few,CATSRDPVNTEAFF
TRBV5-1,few,CASSLYEETDTQYF
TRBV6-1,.,CASSPQEGYNSNQPQHF
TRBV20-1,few,CSAAPWTSGKNIQYF
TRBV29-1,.,CSVKDRTSTDTQYF
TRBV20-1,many,CSAALQRGGENTQYF
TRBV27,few,CASSPHGQGYSNQPQHF
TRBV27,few,CASSWGGGTDTQYF
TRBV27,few,CASSLIGRVNGYTF
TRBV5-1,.,CTSSTRASYNEQFF
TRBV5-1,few,CASSMAGTGDVDTQYF
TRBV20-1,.,CSAKIAGVINEQYF
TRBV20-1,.,CSARGNAGLVTAEQFF
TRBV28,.,CASSPGLEVVGEQYF
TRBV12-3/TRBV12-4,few,CASRPRGGNEQFF
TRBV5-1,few,CASSLAIGGYNEQFF
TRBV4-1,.,CASSRLLGEQFF
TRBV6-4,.,CASSETGSDTEAFF
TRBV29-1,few,CSGGGLQETQYF
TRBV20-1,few,CSAERGAEAFF
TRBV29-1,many,CSVVPAGYPEQFF
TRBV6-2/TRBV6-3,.,CASSYGRGPGTGIAFF
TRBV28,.,CASSARAELNTEAFF
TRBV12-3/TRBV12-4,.,CASSPTLTGGTYGYTF
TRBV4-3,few,CASSQVGQGSDTQYF
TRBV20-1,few,CSARDGTAGPFRNEQFF